This paragraph reports one TCR beta chain. Some clones are missing from TCRdb's copy, which holds only in-frame ones; the method was immunoSEQ multiplex PCR. Of 15,000 to 20,000 clones listed, 65% to 85% were seen once; the top ten hold roughly 2.8%. Germline values: CDR1 SGHAT, CDR2 FQDESV (reference sequence). The CDR3 sequence is 16 residues long. V lost 3 bases and J 3 bases, leaving 17 bases between the germline ends. The data derive from a study of T cells after posttransplantation cyclophosphamide. Sampled 1 year posttransplant, controls received myeloablative marrow transplants, methotrexate and a calcineurin inhibitor.

Sequences were derived from PBMCs, sampled 441 days after allogeneic stem cell transplant with calcineurin inhibitor and methotrexate. The source is a male patient in his thirties who received an allogeneic stem cell transplant from an unrelated donor, was CMV-positive, and had acute and chronic GVHD. Some T cells may be provided by the graft donor. The chain has TRBV11-1 and TRBJ2-5; D not certain. The CDR3 DNA sequence: TGTGCCAGCAGCTTGATTGCTCCTTTAGAGGAAGAGACCCAGTACTTC. It is translated as CASSLIAPLEEETQYF.